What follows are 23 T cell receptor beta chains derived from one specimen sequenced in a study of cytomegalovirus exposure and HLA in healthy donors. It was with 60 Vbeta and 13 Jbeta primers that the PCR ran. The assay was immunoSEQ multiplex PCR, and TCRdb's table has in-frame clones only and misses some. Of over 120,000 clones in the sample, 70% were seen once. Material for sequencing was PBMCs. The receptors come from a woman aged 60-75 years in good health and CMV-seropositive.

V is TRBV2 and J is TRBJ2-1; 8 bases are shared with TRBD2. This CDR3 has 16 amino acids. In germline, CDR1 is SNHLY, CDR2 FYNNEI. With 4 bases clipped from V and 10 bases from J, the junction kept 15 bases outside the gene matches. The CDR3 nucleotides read TGTGCCAGCAGTGTACGGGCGGGAGGCATACCGGGCGAGCAGTTCTTC. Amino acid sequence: CASSVRAGGIPGEQFF.

The DNA of the CDR3 is TGTGCCAGCAGCTTTCTAGGGGGACGGACCAATCAGCCCCAGCATTTT. Amino acid sequence: CASSFLGGRTNQPQHF. The V call is TRBV28, the J call TRBJ1-5, with TRBD1 as a possible D gene (6 bases). Trimming left V 6 bases short and J 3 bases short, with 18 bases between. This CDR3 contains 16 residues. The germline V gene encodes CDR1 MDHEN and CDR2 SYDVKM.

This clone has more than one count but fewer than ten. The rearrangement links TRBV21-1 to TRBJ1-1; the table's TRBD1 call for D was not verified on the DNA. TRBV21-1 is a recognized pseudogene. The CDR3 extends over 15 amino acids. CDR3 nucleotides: TGTGCCAGCACCCCGACAGATTTCATGAACACTGAAGCTTTCTTT. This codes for CASTPTDFMNTEAFF.

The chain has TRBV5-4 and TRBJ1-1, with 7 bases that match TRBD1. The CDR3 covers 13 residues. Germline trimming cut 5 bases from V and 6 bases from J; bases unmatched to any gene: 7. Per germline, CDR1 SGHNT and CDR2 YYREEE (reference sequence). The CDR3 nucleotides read TGTGCCAGCAGGCCACAGGGGTCCGCTGAAGCTTTCTTT. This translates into CASRPQGSAEAFF.

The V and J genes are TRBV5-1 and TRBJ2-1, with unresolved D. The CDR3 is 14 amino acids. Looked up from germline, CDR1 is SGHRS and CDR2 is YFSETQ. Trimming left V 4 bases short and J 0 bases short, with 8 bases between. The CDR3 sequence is CASSKAGSYNEQFF. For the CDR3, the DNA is TGCGCCAGCAGCAAAGCAGGCTCCTACAATGAGCAGTTCTTC.

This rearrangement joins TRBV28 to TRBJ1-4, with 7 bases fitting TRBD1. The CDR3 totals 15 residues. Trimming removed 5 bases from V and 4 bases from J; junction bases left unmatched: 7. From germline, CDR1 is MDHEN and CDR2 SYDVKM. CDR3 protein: CASSLGQVDNEKLFF. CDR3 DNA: TGTGCCAGCAGTCTCGGACAGGTGGATAATGAAAAACTGTTTTTT.

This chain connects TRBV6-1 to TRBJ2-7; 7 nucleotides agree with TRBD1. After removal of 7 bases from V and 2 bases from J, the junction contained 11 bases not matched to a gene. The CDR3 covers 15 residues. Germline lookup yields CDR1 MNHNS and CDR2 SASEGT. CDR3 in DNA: TGTGCCAGCACCGCGACAGGGTCCCCAACCTACGAGCAGTACTTC. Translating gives CASTATGSPTYEQYF.

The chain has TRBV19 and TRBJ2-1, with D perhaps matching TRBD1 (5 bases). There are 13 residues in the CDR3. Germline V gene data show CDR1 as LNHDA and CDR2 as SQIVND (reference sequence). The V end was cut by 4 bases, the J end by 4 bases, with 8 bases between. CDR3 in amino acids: CASSTGQYNEQFF. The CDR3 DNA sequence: TGTGCCAGTAGTACTGGACAATACAATGAGCAGTTCTTC. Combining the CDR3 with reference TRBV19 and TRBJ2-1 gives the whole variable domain DGGITQSPKYLFRKEGQNVTLSCEQNLNHDAMYWYRQDPGQGLRLIYYSQIVNDFQKGDIAEGYSVSREKKESFPLTVTSAQKNPTAFYLCASSTGQYNEQFFGPGTRLTVL.

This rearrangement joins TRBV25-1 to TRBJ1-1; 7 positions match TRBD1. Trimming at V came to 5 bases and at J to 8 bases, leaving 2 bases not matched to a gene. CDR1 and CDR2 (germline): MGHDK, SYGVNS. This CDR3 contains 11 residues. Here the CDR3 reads CASSKQGEAFF. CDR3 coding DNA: TGTGCCAGCAGTAAACAGGGGGAAGCTTTCTTT.

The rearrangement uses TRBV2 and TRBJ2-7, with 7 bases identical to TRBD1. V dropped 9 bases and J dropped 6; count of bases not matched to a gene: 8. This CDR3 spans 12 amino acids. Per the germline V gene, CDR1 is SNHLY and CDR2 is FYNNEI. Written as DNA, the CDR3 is TGTGCCAGTAGAGAGACAGGGCCCGAGCAGTACTTC. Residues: CASRETGPEQYF.

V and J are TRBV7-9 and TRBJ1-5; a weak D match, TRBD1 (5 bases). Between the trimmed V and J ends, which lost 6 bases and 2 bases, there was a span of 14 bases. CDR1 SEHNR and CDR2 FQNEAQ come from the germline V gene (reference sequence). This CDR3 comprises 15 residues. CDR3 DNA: TGTGCCAGCAGTCATCCGGGGGTAGGCAATCAGCCCCAGCATTTT. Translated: CASSHPGVGNQPQHF.

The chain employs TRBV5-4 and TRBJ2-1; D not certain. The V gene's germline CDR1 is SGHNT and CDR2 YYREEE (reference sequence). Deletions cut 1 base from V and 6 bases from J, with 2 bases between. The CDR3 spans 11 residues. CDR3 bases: TGTGCCAGCAGCTTGCGCAATGAGCAGTTCTTC. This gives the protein CASSLRNEQFF. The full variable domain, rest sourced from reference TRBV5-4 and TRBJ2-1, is ETGVTQSPTHLIKTRGQQVTLRCSSQSGHNTVSWYQQALGQGPQFIFQYYREEENGRGNFPPRFSGLQFPNYSSELNVNALELDDSALYLCASSLRNEQFFGPGTRLTVL.

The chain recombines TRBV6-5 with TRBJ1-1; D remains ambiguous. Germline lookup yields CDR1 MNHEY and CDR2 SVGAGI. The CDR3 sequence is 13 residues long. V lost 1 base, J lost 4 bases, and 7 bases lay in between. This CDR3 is CASSYLEGTEAFF. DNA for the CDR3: TGTGCCAGCAGTTACTTAGAGGGCACTGAAGCTTTCTTT.

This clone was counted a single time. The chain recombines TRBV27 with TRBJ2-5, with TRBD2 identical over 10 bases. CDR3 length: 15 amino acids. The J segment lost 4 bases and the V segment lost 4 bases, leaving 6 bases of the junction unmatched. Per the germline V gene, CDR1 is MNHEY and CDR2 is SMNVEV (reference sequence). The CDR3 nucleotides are TGTGCCAGCAGTTCTCTAGCGGGAGATCGAGAGACCCAGTACTTC. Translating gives CASSSLAGDRETQYF.

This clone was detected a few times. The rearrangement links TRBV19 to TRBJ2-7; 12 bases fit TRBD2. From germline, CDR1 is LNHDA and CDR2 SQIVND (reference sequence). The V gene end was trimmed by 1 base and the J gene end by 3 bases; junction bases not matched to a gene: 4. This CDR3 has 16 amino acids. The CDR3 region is CASSIGLAGAGYEQYF. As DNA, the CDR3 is TGTGCCAGTAGTATAGGACTAGCGGGAGCGGGCTACGAGCAGTACTTC. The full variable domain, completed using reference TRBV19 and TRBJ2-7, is DGGITQSPKYLFRKEGQNVTLSCEQNLNHDAMYWYRQDPGQGLRLIYYSQIVNDFQKGDIAEGYSVSREKKESFPLTVTSAQKNPTAFYLCASSIGLAGAGYEQYFGPGTRLTVT.

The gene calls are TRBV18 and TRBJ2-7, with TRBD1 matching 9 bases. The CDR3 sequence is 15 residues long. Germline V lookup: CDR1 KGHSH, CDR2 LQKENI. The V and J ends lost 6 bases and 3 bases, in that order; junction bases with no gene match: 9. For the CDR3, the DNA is TGTGCCAGCTCCCAAACAGGGGGCTCATTCTACGAGCAGTACTTC. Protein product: CASSQTGGSFYEQYF.

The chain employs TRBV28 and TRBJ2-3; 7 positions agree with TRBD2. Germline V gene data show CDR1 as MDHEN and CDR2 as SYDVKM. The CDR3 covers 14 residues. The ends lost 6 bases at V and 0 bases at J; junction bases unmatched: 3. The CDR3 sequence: CASSHSGSTDTQYF. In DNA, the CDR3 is TGTGCCAGCAGCCATAGCGGGAGCACAGATACGCAGTATTTT.

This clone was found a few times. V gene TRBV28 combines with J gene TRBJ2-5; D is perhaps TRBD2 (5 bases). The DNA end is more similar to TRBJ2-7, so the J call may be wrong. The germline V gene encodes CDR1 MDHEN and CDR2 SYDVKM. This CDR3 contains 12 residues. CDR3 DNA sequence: TGTGCCAGCAGACTAGGTGGCTACGAGCAGTACTTC. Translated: CASRLGGYEQYF.

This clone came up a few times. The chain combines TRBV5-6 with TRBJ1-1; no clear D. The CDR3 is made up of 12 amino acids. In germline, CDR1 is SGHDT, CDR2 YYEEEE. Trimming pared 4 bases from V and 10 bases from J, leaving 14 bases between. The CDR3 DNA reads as TGTGCCAGCAGCCGCGAGGGAGTTGTAGCTTTCTTT. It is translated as CASSREGVVAFF.

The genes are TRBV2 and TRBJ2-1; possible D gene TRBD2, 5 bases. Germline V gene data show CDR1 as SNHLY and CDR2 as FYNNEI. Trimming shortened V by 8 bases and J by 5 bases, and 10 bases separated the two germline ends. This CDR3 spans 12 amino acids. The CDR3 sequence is CASLLGNNEQFF. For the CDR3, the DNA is TGTGCCAGCTTACTAGGAAACAATGAGCAGTTCTTC.

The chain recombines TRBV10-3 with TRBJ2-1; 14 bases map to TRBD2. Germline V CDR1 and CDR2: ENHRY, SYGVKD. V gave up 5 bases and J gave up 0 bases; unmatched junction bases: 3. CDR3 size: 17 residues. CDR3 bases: TGTGCCATCAGTATGACTAGCGGGAGGGTCTCCTACAATGAGCAGTTCTTC. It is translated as CAISMTSGRVSYNEQFF.

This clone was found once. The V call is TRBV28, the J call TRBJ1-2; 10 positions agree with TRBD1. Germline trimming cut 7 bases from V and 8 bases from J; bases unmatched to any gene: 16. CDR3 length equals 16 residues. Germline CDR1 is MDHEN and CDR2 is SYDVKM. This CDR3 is CASNTGTGVLYGGYTF. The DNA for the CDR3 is TGTGCCAGCAATACCGGGACAGGGGTCCTCTACGGGGGCTACACCTTC.

Written as DNA, the CDR3 is TGCGCCAGCAGTGAGTCAGGGGGACCCTACAATGAGCAGTTCTTC. Translated: CASSESGGPYNEQFF. The V gene is TRBV10-1, the J gene TRBJ2-1; possible D gene TRBD1, 6 bases. This CDR3 region has 15 residues. V lost 0 bases and J lost 2, with 8 bases in between. The germline CDR1 and CDR2 sequences are WNHNN and SYGVQD (reference sequence).